This T cell receptor (beta chain) was sequenced during a study of blood T cell repertoires in COVID-19. Whole-study context: Samples came from the United States, Italy and Spain, spanning acute and convalescent COVID-19. From T cells, B-cell-depleted T cells, or PBMCs came the material, which was cDNA or gDNA.

Source study methods: Cell counts per sample came from amplifying reference gene primers. Generated by immunoSEQ multiplex PCR, the TCRdb table keeps only in-frame clones and is missing some. That table supplies the V and J calls and clone size; D and trimming were determined from the DNA. The sample has some 380,000 clones, almost 90% seen once. The clonotype comes from a man in his late teens or twenties with active or convalescent COVID-19. Sequenced input: peripheral blood.

CDR3 nucleotides: TGCGCCAGCAGCCCCCGAGGAGGGGTAAATGAAAAACTGTTTTTT. This codes for CASSPRGGVNEKLFF. The chain couples TRBV4-1 to TRBJ1-4, with D possibly TRBD1 on 5 matching bases. Germline CDR1 reads MGHRA; CDR2 reads YSYEKL. There are 15 residues in the CDR3. The germline V and J ends were trimmed by 4 bases and 5 bases, with 14 bases remaining between them.